These 10 T cell receptor beta chains share one sample of origin, sequenced in a study of cytomegalovirus exposure and HLA in healthy donors. PCR employed 60 Vbeta and 13 Jbeta primers. Data came from immunoSEQ multiplex PCR; TCRdb stores just in-frame clones and leaves some out. This repertoire comprises about 39,000 clones; its ten largest clones make up 3% to 4%. Sequencing used PBMCs. The receptors derive from a male donor in good health and CMV-seronegative.

The chain recombines TRBV30 with TRBJ1-5; 11 positions match TRBD1. Per the germline V gene, CDR1 is GTSNPN and CDR2 is SVGIG (reference sequence). The ends lost 2 bases at V and 3 bases at J; junction bases unmatched: 9. The CDR3 contains 17 residues. This chain's CDR3 is CAWSRRTGGIANQPQHF. The CDR3 coding sequence is TGTGCCTGGAGTCGTAGGACAGGGGGCATTGCCAATCAGCCCCAGCATTTT.

The rearrangement links TRBV18 to TRBJ1-6, with 10 bases identical to TRBD1. The J segment lost 7 bases and the V segment lost 6 bases, leaving 6 bases of the junction unmatched. CDR3 length: 15 amino acids. Looked up from germline, CDR1 is KGHSH and CDR2 is LQKENI. CDR3 protein: CASSPGTGVNSPLHF. CDR3 nucleotides: TGTGCCAGCTCCCCGGGGACAGGGGTAAATTCACCCCTCCACTTT.

This chain joins TRBV5-1 and TRBJ1-1; D ambiguous. CDR3 size: 14 residues. Germline V gene lookup returns CDR1 SGHRS and CDR2 YFSETQ. The V gene lost 4 bases and the J gene lost 0 bases, with 10 bases spanning the gap. The CDR3 loop reads CASSLQKLNTEAFF. In nucleotides, the CDR3 is TGCGCCAGCAGCCTCCAGAAATTGAACACTGAAGCTTTCTTT.

The chain links TRBV5-1 to TRBJ1-2; 7 nucleotides match TRBD1. Germline loops: CDR1 SGHRS, CDR2 YFSETQ. Trimming cost V 3 bases and J 4 bases; bases outside gene matches: 9. The CDR3 sequence is 15 residues long. The CDR3 loop reads CASSYDRVLLYGYTF. CDR3 coding DNA: TGCGCCAGCAGCTACGACAGGGTCCTTCTCTATGGCTACACCTTC.

This chain links TRBV28 with TRBJ1-1, with a weak D call TRBD1 (6 bases). Germline V gene sequence: CDR1 MDHEN, CDR2 SYDVKM. V was pared by 7 bases and J by 1 base, with 13 bases between. CDR3 length equals 14 residues. As DNA, the CDR3 is TGTGCCAGCACCTTGGGACATCCGAACACTGAAGCTTTCTTT. Translated: CASTLGHPNTEAFF.

V usage is TRBV29-1 and J usage is TRBJ1-1, with unresolved D. Germline loops: CDR1 SQVTM, CDR2 ANQGSEA. This CDR3 is built from 11 residues. The CDR3 loop reads CGGRTNTEAFF. The CDR3 DNA reads as TGCGGTGGGAGGACGAACACTGAAGCTTTCTTT.

This rearrangement joins TRBV7-9 to TRBJ2-7; D is possibly TRBD2 (7 bases). The germline V gene has CDR1 SEHNR and CDR2 FQNEAQ (reference sequence). CDR3 length: 15 amino acids. V lost 0 bases to trimming and J lost 3 bases, with 12 bases between them. CDR3 region: CASSLAGGRDYEQYF. CDR3 DNA sequence: TGTGCCAGCAGCTTAGCGGGGGGGCGGGACTACGAGCAGTACTTC.

The V and J genes are TRBV5-1 and TRBJ1-1, with a weak D call TRBD1 (5 bases). The ends were cut back, 0 bases at V and 0 bases at J, with 12 bases in the middle. Per germline, CDR1 SGHRS and CDR2 YFSETQ. The CDR3 covers 16 residues. The CDR3 sequence: CASSLDSGPMNTEAFF. The CDR3 DNA is TGCGCCAGCAGCTTGGATTCAGGGCCAATGAACACTGAAGCTTTCTTT.

The chain uses TRBV6-1 and TRBJ2-5; TRBD2 agrees at 7 bases. This CDR3 spans 16 amino acids. In germline, CDR1 is MNHNS, CDR2 SASEGT. Trimming removed 2 bases from V and 2 bases from J; junction bases left unmatched: 8. CDR3 in DNA: TGTGCCAGCAGTGAAAGGAGCGGGGTCGGGCAAGAGACCCAGTACTTC. Translated, it gives CASSERSGVGQETQYF.

Remarks on this clone: Different DNA sequences within this sample yield the same CDR3. V gene TRBV18 combines with J gene TRBJ1-1, with 8 bases matching TRBD1. Germline V gene lookup returns CDR1 KGHSH and CDR2 LQKENI. V lost 3 bases, J lost 2 bases, and 5 bases stayed unmatched. The CDR3 length is 15 residues. CDR3 amino acids: CASSPGQGGNTEAFF. The CDR3 region has the DNA TGTGCCAGCTCACCTGGACAGGGAGGAAACACTGAAGCTTTCTTT.